The clone carrying this TCR beta chain has a handful of counts. Its specificity is unknown. V lost 1 base to trimming and J lost 5 bases; unmatched junction nucleotides: 13. CDR1 LGHNA and CDR2 YSLEER come from the germline V gene. This CDR3 region has 17 residues. The data are from a study of identical twins. General study findings and limits: High-abundance cord blood beta clonotypes had fewer insertions; memory repertoires showed none. Cross-sectional statistics, not tracking of the same donors, supported the conclusions. Twin-shared out-of-frame alpha sequences showed excess low generation probability.

Each cDNA held unique molecular identifiers, and template switching gave it a universal primer site. One entry per CDR3 protein results from TCRdb running MiXCR on the 5' RACE reads. The repertoire holds approximately 590,000 distinct CDR3 sequences, with 9.6% as singletons. These same data were also listed under a study on yellow fever vaccine responses in identical twins.

V and J are TRBV4-3 and TRBJ1-1, with 7 bases matching TRBD1. The TCR sequence derives from a woman aged 18-29 years in good health. What was sequenced was PBMCs. CDR3 sequence reads: CASSQAGPGQGGTEAFF. The CDR3, as DNA: TGCGCCAGCAGCCAAGCGGGTCCCGGGCAGGGGGGGACTGAAGCTTTCTTT.